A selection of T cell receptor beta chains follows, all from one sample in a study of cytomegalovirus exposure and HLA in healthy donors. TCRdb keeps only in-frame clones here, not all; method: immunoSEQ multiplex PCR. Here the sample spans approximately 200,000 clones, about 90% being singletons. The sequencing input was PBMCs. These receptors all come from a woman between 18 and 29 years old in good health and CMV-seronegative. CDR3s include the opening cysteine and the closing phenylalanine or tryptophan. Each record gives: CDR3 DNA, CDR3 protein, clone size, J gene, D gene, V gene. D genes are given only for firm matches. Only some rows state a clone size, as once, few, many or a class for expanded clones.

cdr3_nt: TGTGCCAGTAGTATACGACAGTCCTACGAGCAGTACTTC; cdr3_aa: CASSIRQSYEQYF; clone_size: -; j_call: TRBJ2-7; d_call: -; v_call: TRBV19
cdr3_nt: TGTGCCAGCAGCAAAGCGGCCCCGACAGGATACTACGAGCAGTACTTC; cdr3_aa: CASSKAAPTGYYEQYF; clone_size: -; j_call: TRBJ2-7; d_call: -; v_call: TRBV21-1
cdr3_nt: TGCGCCAGCAGCCAAGTAGACAGGGAAGAGACCCAGTACTTC; cdr3_aa: CASSQVDREETQYF; clone_size: once; j_call: TRBJ2-5; d_call: TRBD1; v_call: TRBV4-1
cdr3_nt: TGTGCCAGCAGTTTATCCCCCCGTTTGAGAGCTTTCTTT; cdr3_aa: CASSLSPRLRAFF; clone_size: -; j_call: TRBJ1-1; d_call: -; v_call: TRBV27
cdr3_nt: TGTGCCAGCAGTCGTTACTGGTCAAAACCCGAGCAGTTCTTC; cdr3_aa: CASSRYWSKPEQFF; clone_size: -; j_call: TRBJ2-1; d_call: -; v_call: TRBV27
cdr3_nt: TGTGCCAGTAGTATAACGAGTAAAAGAGGGTTCTCCTACAATGAGCAGTTCTTC; cdr3_aa: CASSITSKRGFSYNEQFF; clone_size: -; j_call: TRBJ2-1; d_call: -; v_call: TRBV19
cdr3_nt: TGCGCCAGCAGCCCGGACAGAGGACAGCTAAACTATGGCTACACCTTC; cdr3_aa: CASSPDRGQLNYGYTF; clone_size: -; j_call: TRBJ1-2; d_call: -; v_call: TRBV5-1
cdr3_nt: TGTGCCAGCTCACCCTTGGGAGGGACAGGATCCTACGAGCAGTACTTC; cdr3_aa: CASSPLGGTGSYEQYF; clone_size: -; j_call: TRBJ2-7; d_call: -; v_call: TRBV18
cdr3_nt: TGTGCCAGCAGTTTCCAATGGAACACCGGGGAGCTGTTTTTT; cdr3_aa: CASSFQWNTGELFF; clone_size: -; j_call: TRBJ2-2; d_call: -; v_call: TRBV27
cdr3_nt: TGTGCCAGCAGTTTATCTTCCCTGGATACGCAGTATTTT; cdr3_aa: CASSLSSLDTQYF; clone_size: -; j_call: TRBJ2-3; d_call: -; v_call: TRBV27
cdr3_nt: TGTGCCAGCAGCGATGGACAGGGAGGTCTTTTGACTGAAGCTTTCTTT; cdr3_aa: CASSDGQGGLLTEAFF; clone_size: -; j_call: TRBJ1-1; d_call: TRBD1; v_call: TRBV27
cdr3_nt: TGTGCCAGCACGACTAGCGGGAACTACAATGAGCAGTTCTTC; cdr3_aa: CASTTSGNYNEQFF; clone_size: -; j_call: TRBJ2-1; d_call: TRBD2; v_call: TRBV6-5
cdr3_nt: TGTGCCAGCAGTCCCTCGGGACAGGGGTCACCTCTACTTCTTTCCGGGAGCAATCAGCCCCAGCATTTT; cdr3_aa: CASSPSGQGSPLLLSGSNQPQHF; clone_size: -; j_call: TRBJ1-5; d_call: TRBD1; v_call: TRBV27
cdr3_nt: TGTGCCAGCAGCCTACAGAACTCAGGCTCTGGGGCCAACGTCCTGACTTTC; cdr3_aa: CASSLQNSGSGANVLTF; clone_size: -; j_call: TRBJ2-6; d_call: -; v_call: TRBV4-2
cdr3_nt: TGCGCCAGCAGCCCACCCAGGGACAGGGGTCGGCGCAGCTACACCTTC; cdr3_aa: CASSPPRDRGRRSYTF; clone_size: few; j_call: TRBJ1-2; d_call: TRBD1; v_call: TRBV5-1
cdr3_nt: TGTGCCAGCAGTCCGACGGGGATTGGAGAGCAGTTCTTC; cdr3_aa: CASSPTGIGEQFF; clone_size: -; j_call: TRBJ2-1; d_call: -; v_call: TRBV6-1
cdr3_nt: TGTGCTAGTGGTTTAGGACAGGGGGCAAAACAGCCCCAGCATTTT; cdr3_aa: CASGLGQGAKQPQHF; clone_size: -; j_call: TRBJ1-5; d_call: TRBD1; v_call: TRBV12-5
cdr3_nt: TGCGCCAGCAGTGAAGGGGACAGGAGAGACACCGGGGAGCTGTTTTTT; cdr3_aa: CASSEGDRRDTGELFF; clone_size: -; j_call: TRBJ2-2; d_call: TRBD1; v_call: TRBV10-1
cdr3_nt: TGTGCCAGCAGCCCGAGACAGGGGGCGATCGGGGAGCTGTTTTTT; cdr3_aa: CASSPRQGAIGELFF; clone_size: few; j_call: TRBJ2-2; d_call: TRBD1; v_call: TRBV14
cdr3_nt: TGTGCCAGCAGCTTAGCGGGCAGGGCTAACATTCAGTACTTC; cdr3_aa: CASSLAGRANIQYF; clone_size: -; j_call: TRBJ2-4; d_call: -; v_call: TRBV7-8
cdr3_nt: TGCGCCAGCAGCCAAGTTGGGTTGGGACTAGCGGGGTACAATGAGCAGTTCTTC; cdr3_aa: CASSQVGLGLAGYNEQFF; clone_size: -; j_call: TRBJ2-1; d_call: TRBD2; v_call: TRBV4-1
cdr3_nt: TGTGCCAGCAGTTTCGGGAGGTCGCAGGAGCAGTTCTTC; cdr3_aa: CASSFGRSQEQFF; clone_size: -; j_call: TRBJ2-1; d_call: TRBD2; v_call: TRBV28
cdr3_nt: TGCGCCAGCAGCTTGGCTTTCGATGAAAAACTGTTTTTT; cdr3_aa: CASSLAFDEKLFF; clone_size: -; j_call: TRBJ1-4; d_call: -; v_call: TRBV5-1
cdr3_nt: TGTGCCAGTACCTCGGGGGGCCTCGGGGGCTACACCTTC; cdr3_aa: CASTSGGLGGYTF; clone_size: -; j_call: TRBJ1-2; d_call: -; v_call: TRBV19
cdr3_nt: TGCGCCAGCAGCTTCGGGACTAGCGGTGTCAATGAGCAGTTCTTC; cdr3_aa: CASSFGTSGVNEQFF; clone_size: -; j_call: TRBJ2-1; d_call: TRBD2; v_call: TRBV5-1
cdr3_nt: TGTGCCAGCAGCTTGGGTATGGGGCTGAACTCCTACGAGCAGTACTTC; cdr3_aa: CASSLGMGLNSYEQYF; clone_size: -; j_call: TRBJ2-7; d_call: -; v_call: TRBV5-5
cdr3_nt: TGCGCCAGCAGCTTTACTAGGAAAGATGATAGCACCGGGGAGCTGTTTTTT; cdr3_aa: CASSFTRKDDSTGELFF; clone_size: -; j_call: TRBJ2-2; d_call: -; v_call: TRBV5-1
cdr3_nt: TGTGCCAGCAGCCTAGCGGGAGACTGGGAGCAGTTCTTC; cdr3_aa: CASSLAGDWEQFF; clone_size: -; j_call: TRBJ2-1; d_call: TRBD2; v_call: TRBV27
cdr3_nt: TGTGCCTGGAGTTTTGAGGGAGCCTCCACTTACGAGCAGTACTTC; cdr3_aa: CAWSFEGASTYEQYF; clone_size: once; j_call: TRBJ2-7; d_call: -; v_call: TRBV30
cdr3_nt: TGTGCCAGCAGCTTGCAGGCCGGAACCTACGAGCAGTACTTC; cdr3_aa: CASSLQAGTYEQYF; clone_size: -; j_call: TRBJ2-7; d_call: -; v_call: TRBV5-6
cdr3_nt: TGTGCCAGCAGCTTAGACAGGGAGAGAGGTGAAAAACTGTTTTTT; cdr3_aa: CASSLDRERGEKLFF; clone_size: -; j_call: TRBJ1-4; d_call: -; v_call: TRBV7-8
cdr3_nt: TGTGCCAGCAGTTTGAAGGGGCCCAGGGATGGCTACACCTTC; cdr3_aa: CASSLKGPRDGYTF; clone_size: -; j_call: TRBJ1-2; d_call: -; v_call: TRBV27
cdr3_nt: TGTGCCAGCACCATAGGGGGTAATCAGCCCCAGCATTTT; cdr3_aa: CASTIGGNQPQHF; clone_size: -; j_call: TRBJ1-5; d_call: -; v_call: TRBV28